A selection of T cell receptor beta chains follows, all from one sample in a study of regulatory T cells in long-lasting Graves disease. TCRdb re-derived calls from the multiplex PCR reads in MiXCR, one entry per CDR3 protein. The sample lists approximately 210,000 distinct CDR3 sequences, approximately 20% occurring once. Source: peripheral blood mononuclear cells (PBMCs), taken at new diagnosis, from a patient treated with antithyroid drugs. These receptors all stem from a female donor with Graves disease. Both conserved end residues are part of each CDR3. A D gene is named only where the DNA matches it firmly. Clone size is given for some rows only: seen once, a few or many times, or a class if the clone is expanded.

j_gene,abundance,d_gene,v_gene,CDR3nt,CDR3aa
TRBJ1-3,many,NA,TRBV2,TGTGCCAGCAATAACGGCCTCTCTGGAAACACCATATATTTT,CASNNGLSGNTIYF
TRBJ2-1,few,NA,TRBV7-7,TGTGCTAGCAGCTTTGACAACCACAATGAGCAGTTCTTC,CASSFDNHNEQFF
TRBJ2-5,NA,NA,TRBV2,TGTGCCAGCAGTGAGGGGGGGCTGGAGACCCAGTACTTC,CASSEGGLETQYF
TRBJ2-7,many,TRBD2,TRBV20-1,TGCAGTGCTAGATCCGGGACTAGCGGGAGTCGCGACGAGCAGTACTTC,CSARSGTSGSRDEQYF
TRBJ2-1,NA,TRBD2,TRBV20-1,TGCAGTGCTAGAGATAGAGCGGGAGTACATGAGCAGTTCTTC,CSARDRAGVHEQFF
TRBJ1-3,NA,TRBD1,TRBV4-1,TGCGCCAGCAGCCGCGCCGGGGGTTCCCGGGACAGGGGGCTAGGAAACACCATATATTTT,CASSRAGGSRDRGLGNTIYF
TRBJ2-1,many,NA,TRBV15,TGTGCCACCAGCCTGGCGGGCTTCGGGCAGTTCTTC,CATSLAGFGQFF
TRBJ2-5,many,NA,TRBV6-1,TGTGCCAGCACCTTTGGAGAGACCCAGTACTTC,CASTFGETQYF
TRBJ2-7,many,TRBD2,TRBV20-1,TGCAGTGCTAGAGTCACTAGCGGGAGAGGTGAGCAGTACTTC,CSARVTSGRGEQYF
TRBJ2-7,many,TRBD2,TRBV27,TGTGCCAGCAGTGCTAGCGGGTTAAACTACGAGCAGTACTTC,CASSASGLNYEQYF
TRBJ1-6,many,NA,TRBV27,TGTGCCAGCAGGCCCCTAGTGGGCTCCTATAATTCACCCCTCCACTTT,CASRPLVGSYNSPLHF
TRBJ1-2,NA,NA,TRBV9,TGTGCCAGCAGTCCCCGGGGAGGGGGGGGCTATGGCTACACCTTC,CASSPRGGGGYGYTF
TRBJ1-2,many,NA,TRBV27,TGTGCCAGCAGTCCCTCGGGCTATGGCTACACCTTC,CASSPSGYGYTF
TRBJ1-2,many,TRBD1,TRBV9,TGTGCCAGCAGCTCACAGACAGGGGCCCCCCTTTCCGGCTACACCTTC,CASSSQTGAPLSGYTF
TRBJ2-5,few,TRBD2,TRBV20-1,TGCAGTGCTAGAGATTCGACGGGAGGGGTGGAGACCCAGTACTTC,CSARDSTGGVETQYF
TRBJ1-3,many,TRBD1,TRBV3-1,TGTGCCAGCAGCCCGGGGACAGGCCCAGGAAACACCATATATTTT,CASSPGTGPGNTIYF
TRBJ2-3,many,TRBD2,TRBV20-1,TGCAGTGCTAGACGTGGGGGAGGGGCAGATACGCAGTATTTT,CSARRGGGADTQYF
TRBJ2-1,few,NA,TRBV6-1,TGTGCCAGCCGCGCAACCCGTGAGCAGTTCTTC,CASRATREQFF
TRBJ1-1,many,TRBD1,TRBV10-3,TGTGCCATCAGTGAGTCGGATGGACAGGGAGGCACTGAAGCTTTCTTT,CAISESDGQGGTEAFF
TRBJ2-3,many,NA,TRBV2,TGTGCCAGCACCCGGCGGGCAGATACGCAGTATTTT,CASTRRADTQYF
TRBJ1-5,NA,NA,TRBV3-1,TGTGCCAGCAGCGACACGTTTTATCAGCCCCAGCATTTT,CASSDTFYQPQHF
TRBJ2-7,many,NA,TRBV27,TGTGCCAGCAGTTTTTCGGGACTCTCCTACGAGCAGTACTTC,CASSFSGLSYEQYF
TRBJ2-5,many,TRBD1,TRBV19,TGTGCCAGTTCCACAGAGGGGGCCAGGGAGACCCAGTACTTC,CASSTEGARETQYF
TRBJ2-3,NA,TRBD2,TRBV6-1,TGTGCCAGCAGAGAGCTAGCGGGTGAAGATACGCAGTATTTT,CASRELAGEDTQYF